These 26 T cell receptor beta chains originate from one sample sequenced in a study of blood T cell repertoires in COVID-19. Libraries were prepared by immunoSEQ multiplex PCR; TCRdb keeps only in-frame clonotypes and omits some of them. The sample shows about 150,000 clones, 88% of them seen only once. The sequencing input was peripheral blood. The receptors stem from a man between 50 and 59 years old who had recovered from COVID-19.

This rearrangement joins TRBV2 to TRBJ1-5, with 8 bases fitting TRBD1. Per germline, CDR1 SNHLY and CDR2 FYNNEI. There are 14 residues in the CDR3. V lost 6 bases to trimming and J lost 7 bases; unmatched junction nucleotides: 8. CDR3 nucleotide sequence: TGTGCCAGCAGCGGCGGACAGGGAGGACAGCCCCAGCATTTT. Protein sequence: CASSGGQGGQPQHF.

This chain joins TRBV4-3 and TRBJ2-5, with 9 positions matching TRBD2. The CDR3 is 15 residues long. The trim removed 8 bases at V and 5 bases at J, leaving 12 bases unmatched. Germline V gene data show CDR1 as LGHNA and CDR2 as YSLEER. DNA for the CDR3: TGCGCCAGCGGCTCCGGCGGGGGGGCCCGGGAGACCCAGTACTTC. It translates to CASGSGGGARETQYF.

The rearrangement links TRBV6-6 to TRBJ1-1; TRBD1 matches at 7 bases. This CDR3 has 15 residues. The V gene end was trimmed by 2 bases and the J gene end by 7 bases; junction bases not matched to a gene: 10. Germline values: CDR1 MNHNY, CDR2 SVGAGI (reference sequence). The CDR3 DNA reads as TGTGCCAGCAGTTACCTTCGACAGGGAGGCGGTGAAGCTTTCTTT. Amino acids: CASSYLRQGGGEAFF.

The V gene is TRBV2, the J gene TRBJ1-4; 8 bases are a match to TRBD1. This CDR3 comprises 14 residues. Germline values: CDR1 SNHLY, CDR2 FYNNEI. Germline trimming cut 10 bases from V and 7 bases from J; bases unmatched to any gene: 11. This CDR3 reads CAKQPQGAAEKLFF. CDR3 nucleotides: TGTGCCAAGCAACCCCAGGGGGCCGCTGAAAAACTGTTTTTT.

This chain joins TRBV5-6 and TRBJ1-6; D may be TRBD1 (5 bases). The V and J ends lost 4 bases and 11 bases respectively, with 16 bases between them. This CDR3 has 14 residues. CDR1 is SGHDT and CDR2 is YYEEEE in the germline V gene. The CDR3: CASSVGGGMAPLHF. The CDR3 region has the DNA TGTGCCAGCAGCGTGGGGGGAGGGATGGCACCCCTCCACTTT.

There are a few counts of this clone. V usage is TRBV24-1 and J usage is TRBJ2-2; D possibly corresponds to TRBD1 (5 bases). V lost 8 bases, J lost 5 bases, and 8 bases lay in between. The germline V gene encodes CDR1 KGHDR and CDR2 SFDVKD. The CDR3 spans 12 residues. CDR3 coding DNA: TGTGCCACCACCCAGGGTACCGGGGAGCTGTTTTTT. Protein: CATTQGTGELFF.

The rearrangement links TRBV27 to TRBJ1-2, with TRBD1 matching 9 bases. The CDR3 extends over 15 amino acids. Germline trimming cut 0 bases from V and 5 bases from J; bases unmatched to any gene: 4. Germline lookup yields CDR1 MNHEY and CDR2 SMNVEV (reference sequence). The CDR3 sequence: CASSLSVQGAYGYTF. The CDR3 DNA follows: TGTGCCAGCAGTTTATCCGTACAGGGGGCGTATGGCTACACCTTC.

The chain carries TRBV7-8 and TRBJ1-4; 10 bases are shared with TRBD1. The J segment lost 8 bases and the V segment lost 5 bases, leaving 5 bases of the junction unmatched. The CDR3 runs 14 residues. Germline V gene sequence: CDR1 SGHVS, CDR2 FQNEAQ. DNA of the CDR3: TGTGCCAGCAGCCGCGGACAGGGGGGAGAAAAACTGTTTTTT. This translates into CASSRGQGGEKLFF. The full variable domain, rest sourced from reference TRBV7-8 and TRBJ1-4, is GAGVSQSPRYKVAKRGQDVALRCDPISGHVSLFWYQQALGQGPEFLTYFQNEAQLDKSGLPSDRFFAERPEGSVSTLKIQRTQQEDSAVYLCASSRGQGGEKLFFGSGTQLSVL.

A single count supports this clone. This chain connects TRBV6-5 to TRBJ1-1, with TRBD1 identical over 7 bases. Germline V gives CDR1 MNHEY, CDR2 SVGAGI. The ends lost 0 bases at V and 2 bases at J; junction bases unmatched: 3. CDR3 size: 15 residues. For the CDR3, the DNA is TGTGCCAGCAGTTACTCCAGACAGGGAAACACTGAAGCTTTCTTT. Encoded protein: CASSYSRQGNTEAFF.

The CDR3 nucleotides read TGTGCCTGGAATAGCGGGGACCCTTCTAATGAGCAGTTCTTC. Protein sequence: CAWNSGDPSNEQFF. V usage is TRBV30 and J usage is TRBJ2-1, with 8 bases matching TRBD2. V gave up 4 bases and J gave up 7 bases; unmatched junction bases: 9. Germline CDR1 and CDR2: GTSNPN and SVGIG (reference sequence). The CDR3 loop spans 14 amino acids.

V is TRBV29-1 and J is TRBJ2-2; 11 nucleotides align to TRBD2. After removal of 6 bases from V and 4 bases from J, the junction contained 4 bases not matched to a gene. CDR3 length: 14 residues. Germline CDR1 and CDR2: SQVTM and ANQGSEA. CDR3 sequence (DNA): TGCAGCGTCGGGACTAGCGGCTTCACCGGGGAGCTGTTTTTT. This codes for CSVGTSGFTGELFF.

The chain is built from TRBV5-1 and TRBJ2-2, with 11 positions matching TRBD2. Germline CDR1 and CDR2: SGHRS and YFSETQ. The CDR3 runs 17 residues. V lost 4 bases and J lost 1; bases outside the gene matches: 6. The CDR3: CASSLLTSGGNTGELFF. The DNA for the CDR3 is TGCGCCAGCAGCCTCCTCACTAGCGGGGGGAACACCGGGGAGCTGTTTTTT.

In DNA form, the CDR3 reads TGTGCCAGCAGTTACAGTCCTAGCGGGGGCCGCAATGAGCAGTTCTTC. Protein sequence: CASSYSPSGGRNEQFF. V usage is TRBV6-2 or TRBV6-3 and J usage is TRBJ2-1; 10 bases agree with TRBD2. The CDR3 length is 16 residues. The V segment lost 2 bases and the J segment 6 bases; nucleotides outside the gene matches: 7. Germline V gene lookup returns CDR1 MNHEY and CDR2 SVGEGT.

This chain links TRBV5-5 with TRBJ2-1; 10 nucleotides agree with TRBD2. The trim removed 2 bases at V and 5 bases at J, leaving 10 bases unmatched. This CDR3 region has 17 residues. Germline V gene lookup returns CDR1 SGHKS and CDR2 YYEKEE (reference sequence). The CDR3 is CASSLLTGTSADNEQFF. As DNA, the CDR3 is TGTGCCAGCAGCTTATTGACCGGGACTAGCGCCGACAATGAGCAGTTCTTC.

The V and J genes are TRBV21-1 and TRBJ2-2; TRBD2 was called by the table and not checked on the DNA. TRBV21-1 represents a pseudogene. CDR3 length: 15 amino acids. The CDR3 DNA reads TGTGCCAGCAGCAAAAGGAGGGGTAGGACCGGGGAGCTGTTTTTT. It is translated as CASSKRRGRTGELFF.

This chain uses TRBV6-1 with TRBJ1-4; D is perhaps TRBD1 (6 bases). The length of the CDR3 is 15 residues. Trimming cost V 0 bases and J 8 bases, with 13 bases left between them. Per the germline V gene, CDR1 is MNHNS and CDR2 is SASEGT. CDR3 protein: CASSEAAGEGEKLFF. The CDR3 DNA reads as TGTGCCAGCAGTGAAGCGGCAGGGGAGGGAGAAAAACTGTTTTTT.

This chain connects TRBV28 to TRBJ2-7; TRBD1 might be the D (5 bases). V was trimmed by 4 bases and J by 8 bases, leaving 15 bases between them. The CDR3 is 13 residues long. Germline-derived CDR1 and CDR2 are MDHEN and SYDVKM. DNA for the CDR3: TGTGCCAGCAGTTCAGCAGGGCCGAGTCAGCAGTACTTC. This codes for CASSSAGPSQQYF. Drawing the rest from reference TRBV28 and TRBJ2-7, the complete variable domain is DVKVTQSSRYLVKRTGEKVFLECVQDMDHENMFWYRQDPGLGLRLIYFSYDVKMKEKGDIPEGYSVSREKKERFSLILESASTNQTSMYLCASSSAGPSQQYFGPGTRLTVT.

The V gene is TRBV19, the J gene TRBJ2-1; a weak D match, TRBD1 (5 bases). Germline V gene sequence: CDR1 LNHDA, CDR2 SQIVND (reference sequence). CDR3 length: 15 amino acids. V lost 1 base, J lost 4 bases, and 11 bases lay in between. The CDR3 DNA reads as TGTGCCAGTAGTATAGTGGTCAGGGTGTACAATGAGCAGTTCTTC. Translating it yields CASSIVVRVYNEQFF.

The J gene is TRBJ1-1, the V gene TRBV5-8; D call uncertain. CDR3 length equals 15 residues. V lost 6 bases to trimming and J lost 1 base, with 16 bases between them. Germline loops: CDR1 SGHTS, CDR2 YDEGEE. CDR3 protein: CASTPRWETNTEAFF. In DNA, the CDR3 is TGTGCCAGCACCCCCCGGTGGGAGACGAACACTGAAGCTTTCTTT.

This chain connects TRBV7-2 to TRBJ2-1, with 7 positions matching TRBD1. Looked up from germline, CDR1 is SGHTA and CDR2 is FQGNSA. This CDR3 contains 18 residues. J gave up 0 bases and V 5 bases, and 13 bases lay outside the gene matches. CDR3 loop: CASSPHSGTASSYNEQFF. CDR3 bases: TGTGCCAGCAGCCCTCATAGTGGGACAGCGAGCTCCTACAATGAGCAGTTCTTC.

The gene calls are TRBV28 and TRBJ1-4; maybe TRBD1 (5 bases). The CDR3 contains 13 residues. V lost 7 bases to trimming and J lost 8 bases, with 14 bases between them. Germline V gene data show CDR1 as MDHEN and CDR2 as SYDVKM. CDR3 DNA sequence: TGTGCCAGCACCTTCCGTGGGGGGGAAAAACTGTTTTTT. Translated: CASTFRGGEKLFF.

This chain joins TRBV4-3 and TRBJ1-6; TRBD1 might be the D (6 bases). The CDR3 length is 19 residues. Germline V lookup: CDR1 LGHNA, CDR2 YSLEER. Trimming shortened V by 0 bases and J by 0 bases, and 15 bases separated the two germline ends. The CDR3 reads CASSQDRDTPYSYNSPLHF. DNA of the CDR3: TGCGCCAGCAGCCAAGATAGGGACACCCCGTACTCCTATAATTCACCCCTCCACTTT.

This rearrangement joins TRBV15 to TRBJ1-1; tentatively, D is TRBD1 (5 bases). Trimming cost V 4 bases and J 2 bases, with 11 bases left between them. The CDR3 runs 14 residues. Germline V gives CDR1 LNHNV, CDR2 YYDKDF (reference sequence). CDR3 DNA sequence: TGTGCCACCAGCAAGGGACTCACTAACACTGAAGCTTTCTTT. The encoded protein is CATSKGLTNTEAFF.

The CDR3 protein is CASSESTGASEQYF. CDR3 nucleotide sequence: TGCGCCAGCAGTGAGTCGACAGGAGCAAGCGAGCAGTACTTC. This chain uses TRBV10-1 with TRBJ2-7; D may be TRBD1 (6 bases). Germline loops: CDR1 WNHNN, CDR2 SYGVQD (reference sequence). The V and J ends lost 0 bases and 6 bases respectively, with 12 bases between them. The CDR3 spans 14 residues.

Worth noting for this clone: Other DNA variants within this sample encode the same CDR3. The DNA for the CDR3 is TGTGCCAGCAGTTCCTTCTATGGCTACACCTTC. Translating it yields CASSSFYGYTF. The gene calls are TRBV28 and TRBJ1-2; no clear D gene. Trimming shortened V by 4 bases and J by 4 bases, and 4 bases separated the two germline ends. The germline CDR1 and CDR2 sequences are MDHEN and SYDVKM. The CDR3 length is 11 residues.

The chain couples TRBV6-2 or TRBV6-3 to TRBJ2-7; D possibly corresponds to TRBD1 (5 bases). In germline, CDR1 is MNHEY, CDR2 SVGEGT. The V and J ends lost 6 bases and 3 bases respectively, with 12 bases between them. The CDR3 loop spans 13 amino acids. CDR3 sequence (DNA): TGTGCCAGCAGCACGGCAGGGAACTACGAGCAGTACTTC. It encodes CASSTAGNYEQYF.